Included here is one TCR beta chain sequence, with context. The data are from a study of blood T cell repertoires in COVID-19. Study in general: Sites across the United States, Italy and Spain contributed samples from acute and convalescent COVID-19.

This CDR3 contains 13 residues. V lost 2 bases and J 7 bases, leaving 12 bases between the germline ends. The germline V gene has CDR1 SGHVS and CDR2 FNYEAQ. Original data processing: Researchers report that nucleated cell counts were estimated from reference gene primer amplification. Measured with immunoSEQ multiplex PCR; TCRdb has only the in-frame clones, and not every one. Clonal size and the V and J genes are those of that table, whereas D and trimming came from the DNA. Among about 220,000 clones listed, over 75% were seen once. Material for sequencing was PBMCs or T cells enriched from blood (not recorded which). The sequence derives from a woman aged 18-29 years in a cohort exposed to, infected with or recovered from COVID-19 (not recorded which). The genes are TRBV7-6 and TRBJ2-7; no clear D gene. The CDR3: CASSLSTRGEQYF. As DNA, the CDR3 is TGTGCCAGCAGCTTATCGACGAGAGGAGAGCAGTACTTC.